A single sample is the source of the 9 T cell receptor beta chains below, sequenced in a study of CD8 T cells in ankylosing spondylitis (dated by TCRdb to 2016 to 2017). Overall study outcomes, separate from this receptor: A TCR beta motif of about 8 highly homologous amino acid variants appeared characteristic of blood from ankylosing spondylitis patients.

No antigens are known for them. The method was 5' RACE. The sequencer was an Illumina HiSeq 2500. Clones were called with MiXCR by TCRdb after fastp trimmed the public reads at Q25, and only in-frame beta chains were retained. Identical CDR3 proteins give one entry, which carries the most common genes and DNA. The sample data list 750,000 to 850,000 distinct CDR3 sequences, and about 10% of these were observed just once. Roughly 0.51% of the sample is taken by the ten largest. Sequenced: blood, either unsorted or a sorted T cell fraction (not recorded which). These receptors all stem from a male donor with ankylosing spondylitis.

The chain employs TRBV7-2 and TRBJ2-7; no reliable D call. The CDR3 spans 15 residues. Germline-derived CDR1 and CDR2 are SGHTA and FQGNSA. V was shortened by 1 base and J by 4 bases, with 14 bases between the two germline ends. CDR3 amino acids: CASSLGLIIPYEQYF. CDR3 bases: TGTGCCAGCAGCTTAGGCCTTATAATACCGTACGAGCAGTACTTC.

The chain joins TRBV18 to TRBJ2-5; D is ambiguous. The CDR3 is 15 residues long. Trimming pared 1 base from V and 0 bases from J, leaving 9 bases between. The V gene's germline CDR1 is KGHSH and CDR2 LQKENI. CDR3: CASSPLASDQETQYF. The CDR3 DNA follows: TGTGCCAGCTCACCACTAGCCAGTGACCAAGAGACCCAGTACTTC.

This CDR3 reads CASSAGQVLFF. For the CDR3, the DNA is TGTGCCAGCAGTGCGGGACAGGTGCTGTTTTTT. V and J are TRBV6-1 and TRBJ1-4; TRBD1 aligns across 8 bases. The germline gives CDR1 MNHNS, CDR2 SASEGT. J gave up 14 bases and V 4 bases, and 3 bases lay outside the gene matches. The CDR3 has 11 amino acids.

This clonotype has a handful of counts. The J gene is TRBJ1-3, the V gene TRBV3-1; the match to TRBD1 covers 7 bases. From germline, CDR1 is LGHDT and CDR2 YNNKEL (reference sequence). The ends lost 4 bases at V and 7 bases at J; junction bases unmatched: 4. There are 13 residues in the CDR3. Written as DNA, the CDR3 is TGTGCCAGCAGCCGCGAACAGGGGAACACCATATATTTT. Translated, it gives CASSREQGNTIYF.

This clonotype was detected a few times. This chain uses TRBV27 with TRBJ1-5; D may be TRBD1 (6 bases). Germline assignment: CDR1 MNHEY and CDR2 SMNVEV (reference sequence). CDR3 length equals 16 residues. V was trimmed by 2 bases and J by 4 bases, leaving 15 bases between them. The CDR3 loop reads CASSLIYRGGNQPQHF. The CDR3, as DNA: TGTGCCAGCAGTTTAATTTACAGAGGGGGTAATCAGCCCCAGCATTTT.

This clonotype was detected a few times. This chain joins TRBV25-1 and TRBJ2-2; D is ambiguous. The V end was cut by 1 base, the J end by 0 bases, with 6 bases between. Per germline, CDR1 MGHDK and CDR2 SYGVNS. The CDR3 length is 15 residues. CDR3 loop: CASSEFLANTGELFF. The CDR3 region has the DNA TGTGCCAGCAGTGAATTTCTTGCGAACACCGGGGAGCTGTTTTTT.

This clonotype was detected ten times or more. The V and J genes are TRBV20-1 and TRBJ2-2, with D tentatively TRBD1 (5 bases). V shed 1 base and J shed 4 bases, with 7 bases lying between them. In germline, CDR1 is DFQATT, CDR2 SNEGSKA (reference sequence). The CDR3 consists of 13 residues. The CDR3 nucleotides are TGCAGTGCTAGAGGACAGATCACCGGGGAGCTGTTTTTT. Translating gives CSARGQITGELFF.

This clonotype was seen ten or more times. The chain uses TRBV20-1 and TRBJ2-3; D not resolved. The CDR3 spans 15 residues. Germline V gene data show CDR1 as DFQATT and CDR2 as SNEGSKA (reference sequence). Deletions cut 4 bases from V and 2 bases from J, with 16 bases between. In nucleotides, the CDR3 is TGCAGTGCTACGAGGTGGGGTTGGGACACAGATACGCAGTATTTT. It encodes CSATRWGWDTDTQYF.

V and J are TRBV30 and TRBJ2-7; D is unresolved. This CDR3 is 13 amino acids long. Germline CDR1 reads GTSNPN; CDR2 reads SVGIG (reference sequence). V was clipped by 1 base and J by 2 bases, with 9 bases between them. CDR3 coding DNA: TGTGCCTGGAGTGGTCAGCTAGCCTACGAGCAGTACTTC. This gives the protein CAWSGQLAYEQYF.